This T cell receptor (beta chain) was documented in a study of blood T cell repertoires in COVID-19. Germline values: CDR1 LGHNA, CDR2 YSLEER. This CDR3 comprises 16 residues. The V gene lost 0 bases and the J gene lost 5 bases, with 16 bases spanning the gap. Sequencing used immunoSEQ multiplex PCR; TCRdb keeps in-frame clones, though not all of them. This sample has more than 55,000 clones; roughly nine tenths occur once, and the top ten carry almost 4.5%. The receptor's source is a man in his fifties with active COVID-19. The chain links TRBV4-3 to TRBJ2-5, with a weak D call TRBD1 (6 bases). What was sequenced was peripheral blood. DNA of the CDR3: TGCGCCAGCAGCCAAGATCTTTTTCAGGGGTTGGAGACCCAGTACTTC. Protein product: CASSQDLFQGLETQYF.